This TCR beta chain was found in a study of blood T cell repertoires in COVID-19. Study-wide background: Samples of COVID-19 (acute and convalescent) were obtained from the United States, Italy and Spain.

The authors' processing: Counts of nucleated cells, estimated from reference gene primer amplification, were obtained. Using immunoSEQ multiplex PCR, the repertoire was profiled, and TCRdb retains in-frame clones only, with some absent. D and trimming were read from the DNA, whereas the V and J calls and clone size are those reported in that table. The sample shows 220,000 or so clones, more than 65% of them seen only once. V shed 4 bases and J 0 bases; nucleotides not matched to a gene: 6. Germline V gene sequence: CDR1 MGHRA, CDR2 YSYEKL. CDR3 length equals 17 residues. The source of this sequence is a woman aged 55-70 years with acute or convalescent COVID-19. This chain links TRBV4-1 with TRBJ2-6; the match to TRBD2 covers 7 bases. The sample was peripheral blood. CDR3 residues: CASSPGPGGSGANVLTF. The DNA of the CDR3 is TGCGCCAGCAGCCCGGGGCCGGGGGGCTCTGGGGCCAACGTCCTGACTTTC.